The T cell receptor beta chain under discussion was sequenced for a study of blood T cell repertoires in COVID-19. Study members were between roughly 18 and 100 years old and lived in 24 US regions. Allocation to cohorts depended on clinical history reported by the participants. Original processing methods: Counts of nucleated cells, estimated from reference gene primer amplification, were obtained. This table comes from immunoSEQ multiplex PCR, and its TCRdb copy is limited to in-frame clones, with some not included. That table supplies the V and J calls and clone size; D and trimming were determined from the DNA. The data show about 430,000 clones, roughly nine tenths seen once. Germline CDR1 is MNHNS and CDR2 is SASEGT. There are 14 residues in the CDR3. Trimming at V came to 2 bases and at J to 10 bases, leaving 10 bases not matched to a gene.

The rearrangement uses TRBV6-1 and TRBJ1-2, with 7 positions matching TRBD1. The sequence was collected from a man aged 25-45 years who had recovered from COVID-19. The specimen was PBMCs or T cells enriched from blood (not recorded which). CDR3 DNA sequence: TGTGCCAGCAGTGAATATAGGGACAGCAAATTCTACACCTTC. Amino acid sequence: CASSEYRDSKFYTF.